This is a list of T cell receptor beta chains from one sample in a study of PD-1 blockade in classical Hodgkin lymphoma. Repertoires were generated with immunoSEQ multiplex PCR, while TCRdb's copy carries only in-frame clones and drops some. The sample lists about 13,000 clones; roughly nine tenths were seen once. The sequenced sample was peripheral blood mononuclear cells (PBMCs), obtained at baseline. The receptors shown here come from a human donor with classical Hodgkin lymphoma. CDR3s include the opening cysteine and the closing phenylalanine or tryptophan. A D gene is named only where the DNA matches it firmly. Clone size, where shown, is once, few, many, or a class for clones that have expanded.

TRBD1	TRBV7-8	few	TRBJ2-1	CASSLRQGPYNEQFF	TGTGCCAGCAGCCTTAGACAGGGCCCCTACAATGAGCAGTTCTTC
TRBD1	TRBV19	-	TRBJ1-6	CASSISGGNSPLHF	TGTGCCAGTAGTATATCAGGGGGTAATTCACCCCTCCACTTT
-	TRBV19	-	TRBJ2-7	CATYHRFEQYF	TGTGCCACCTACCACCGGTTCGAGCAGTACTTC
TRBD1	TRBV6-5	-	TRBJ2-3	CASSYSGTGYTDTQYF	TGTGCCAGCAGTTACTCCGGGACAGGGTACACAGATACGCAGTATTTT
-	TRBV5-1	-	TRBJ1-2	CASRWDTTANYGYTF	TGCGCCAGCAGATGGGATACGACAGCTAACTATGGCTACACCTTC
-	TRBV19	-	TRBJ2-5	CASTAGGLQETQYF	TGTGCCAGTACCGCAGGGGGACTACAAGAGACCCAGTACTTC
-	TRBV7-9	-	TRBJ2-7	CASSRGGLEQYF	TGTGCCAGCAGCCGAGGGGGGCTGGAGCAGTACTTC
-	TRBV29-1	-	TRBJ1-2	CSVNREVDSYTF	TGCAGCGTTAACAGGGAGGTAGATAGCTACACCTTC
-	TRBV18	-	TRBJ2-3	CASSPSPTDTQYF	TGTGCCAGCTCACCCTCACCCACAGATACGCAGTATTTT
-	TRBV19	-	TRBJ1-4	CASSIETERAKLFF	TGTGCCAGTAGTATAGAAACCGAGAGGGCTAAACTGTTTTTT